These 21 T cell receptor beta chains came from one sample sequenced in a study of memory CD4+ T cells and cytomegalovirus serostatus. The sort gate was single viable CD3+CD4+CD8-CD45RO+ cells for memory CD4+ T cells. Here immunoSEQ multiplex PCR was the method, and the copy in TCRdb shows in-frame clones only, minus some. The table shows 50,000 to 60,000 clones, with about 80% occurring only once. Input material: memory CD4+ T cells from blood. The receptors originated from an adult in good health and CMV-seropositive.

The rearrangement uses TRBV2 and TRBJ2-7; 8 nucleotides align to TRBD2. V trimming: 8 bases; J trimming: 7 bases; junction bases outside the gene matches: 13. The CDR3 contains 14 residues. Germline loops: CDR1 SNHLY, CDR2 FYNNEI. CDR3 DNA: TGTGCCAGCTTGGGGGACCGACTAGCGCAAGAGCAGTACTTC. Translating gives CASLGDRLAQEQYF.

The rearrangement uses TRBV15 and TRBJ2-5; D not certain. CDR1 and CDR2 (germline): LNHNV, YYDKDF (reference sequence). The CDR3 length is 13 residues. The ends were cut back, 0 bases at V and 2 bases at J, with 4 bases in the middle. In DNA form, the CDR3 reads TGTGCCACCAGCAGAGATAGTCAAGAGACCCAGTACTTC. Its protein product is CATSRDSQETQYF. The full variable domain, in which reference TRBV15 and TRBJ2-5 provide the parts outside the CDR3, is DAMVIQNPRYQVTQFGKPVTLSCSQTLNHNVMYWYQQKSSQAPKLLFHYYDKDFNNEADTPDNFQSRRPNTSFCFLDIRSPGLGDTAMYLCATSRDSQETQYFGPGTRLLVL.

This chain connects TRBV5-6 to TRBJ2-4; TRBD1 or TRBD2 may be the D gene (5 bases each). Trimming pared 2 bases from V and 7 bases from J, leaving 16 bases between. The CDR3 has 15 amino acids. CDR1 is SGHDT, CDR2 YYEEEE, per germline. The CDR3 DNA reads as TGTGCCAGCAGCTTCTTCAACCGGGGACGCAACATTCAGTACTTC. This codes for CASSFFNRGRNIQYF.

Judged by abundance, this clone is medium-sized. The CDR3 sequence: CASSVTGNEQFF. The CDR3 region has the DNA TGTGCCAGCAGTGTTACAGGTAATGAGCAGTTCTTC. The chain is built from TRBV25-1 and TRBJ2-1; D may be TRBD1 (5 bases). CDR3 length equals 12 residues. The germline gives CDR1 MGHDK, CDR2 SYGVNS. V gave up 4 bases and J gave up 7 bases, with 8 bases separating them.

This clone was counted once. This sequence joins TRBV28 and TRBJ1-4; 7 bases map to TRBD1. CDR3 length: 15 amino acids. Looked up from germline, CDR1 is MDHEN and CDR2 is SYDVKM. Trimming took 2 bases from V and 2 from J; bases not matched to a gene: 2. The CDR3 loop is CASSLQGVTNEKLFF. The CDR3, as DNA: TGTGCCAGCAGTTTACAGGGGGTGACTAATGAAAAACTGTTTTTT.

The chain couples TRBV10-3 to TRBJ2-7, with 12 bases that match TRBD2. The CDR3 is made up of 15 amino acids. V lost 4 bases to trimming and J lost 5 bases; unmatched junction nucleotides: 6. CDR1 is ENHRY and CDR2 is SYGVKD in the germline V gene. For the CDR3, the DNA is TGTGCCATCAGTGTACTAGCGGGAGGTGGAGACGAGCAGTACTTC. Its translation: CAISVLAGGGDEQYF.

A few counts support this clone. The chain uses TRBV6-5 and TRBJ1-2, with TRBD1 matching 8 bases. V trimming: 4 bases; J trimming: 10 bases; junction bases outside the gene matches: 17. Germline assignment: CDR1 MNHEY and CDR2 SVGAGI. The CDR3 extends over 16 amino acids. This chain's CDR3 is CASSFEGGQGRLPYTF. DNA of the CDR3: TGTGCCAGCAGTTTCGAGGGAGGACAGGGCCGCCTTCCCTACACCTTC.

The chain joins TRBV5-8 to TRBJ2-1; TRBD2 matches at 10 bases. V trimming: 1 base; J trimming: 9 bases; junction bases outside the gene matches: 1. This CDR3 has 13 amino acids. Germline loops: CDR1 SGHTS, CDR2 YDEGEE. CDR3 nucleotides: TGTGCCAGCAGCTTGAGCGGGGGGGGTGAGCAGTTCTTC. Amino acids: CASSLSGGGEQFF.

This clone is a singleton in its sample. The chain combines TRBV2 with TRBJ1-3; D not resolved. Trimming pared 6 bases from V and 0 bases from J, leaving 12 bases between. Per germline, CDR1 SNHLY and CDR2 FYNNEI. This CDR3 is 15 amino acids long. CDR3 coding DNA: TGTGCCAGCAGCCAGGTCCAACTCTCTGGAAACACCATATATTTT. Its protein product is CASSQVQLSGNTIYF.

This chain uses TRBV19 with TRBJ1-5; 7 bases are a match to TRBD1. This CDR3 has 16 amino acids. V lost 5 bases to trimming and J lost 2 bases; unmatched junction nucleotides: 9. CDR1 is LNHDA and CDR2 is SQIVND in the germline V gene (reference sequence). The CDR3 DNA is TGTGCCAGTAGTTTCGGGTCCCAGGGGGGCAATCAGCCCCAGCATTTT. This encodes CASSFGSQGGNQPQHF.

V is TRBV6-5 and J is TRBJ2-2; TRBD1 is a possible D gene (6 bases). Trimming removed 3 bases at V and 6 bases at J, with 14 bases between. CDR3 size: 15 residues. CDR1 and CDR2 from the germline V gene are MNHEY and SVGAGI. The CDR3 sequence is CASSYHRVWAGELFF. CDR3 DNA: TGTGCCAGCAGTTATCACAGGGTCTGGGCCGGGGAGCTGTTTTTT.

The chain is built from TRBV28 and TRBJ1-2, with 9 bases aligning to TRBD1. The germline V gene encodes CDR1 MDHEN and CDR2 SYDVKM. This CDR3 is 14 amino acids long. J was trimmed by 7 bases and V by 6 bases; bases with no gene match: 9. This CDR3 reads CASRGDRAAGGYTF. Here the CDR3 DNA reads TGTGCCAGCAGGGGGGACAGGGCTGCCGGTGGCTACACCTTC.

The V gene is TRBV11-2, the J gene TRBJ2-2; possible D gene TRBD2, 6 bases. In germline, CDR1 is SGHAT, CDR2 FQNNGV. CDR3 size: 17 residues. The ends were cut back, 3 bases at V and 7 bases at J, with 21 bases in the middle. The DNA for the CDR3 is TGTGCCAGCAGCTTGCGATCGAGGAGGGTCGAGGGCGGGGAGCTGTTTTTT. Translating it yields CASSLRSRRVEGGELFF. Full variable domain (rest looked up from reference TRBV11-2 and TRBJ2-2): EAGVAQSPRYKIIEKRQSVAFWCNPISGHATLYWYQQILGQGPKLLIQFQNNGVVDDSQLPKDRFSAERLKGVDSTLKIQPAKLEDSAVYLCASSLRSRRVEGGELFFGEGSRLTVL.

The V call is TRBV7-9, the J call TRBJ1-1, with no clear D. Germline-derived CDR1 and CDR2 are SEHNR and FQNEAQ (reference sequence). Trimming removed 7 bases from V and 3 bases from J, with 12 bases in between. The CDR3 length is 13 residues. CDR3 region: CASTFDTDTEAFF. CDR3 DNA sequence: TGTGCCAGCACCTTCGACACGGACACTGAAGCTTTCTTT.

This clone has just one count. CDR3 sequence reads: CASSLLLGQRYEQYF. The CDR3 DNA reads as TGTGCCAGCAGCTTACTTCTTGGACAGAGGTACGAGCAGTACTTC. The chain employs TRBV13 and TRBJ2-7; tentatively, D is TRBD1 (6 bases). V was clipped by 2 bases and J by 4 bases, with 15 bases between them. CDR3 length: 15 amino acids. Germline-derived CDR1 and CDR2 are PRHDT and FYEKMQ (reference sequence).

The V call is TRBV9, the J call TRBJ1-2; 7 bases line up with TRBD1. The CDR3 runs to 15 residues. V trimming: 0 bases; J trimming: 3 bases; junction bases outside the gene matches: 5. The germline gives CDR1 SGDLS, CDR2 YYNGEE. CDR3 amino acids: CASSVAGRGDYGYTF. In DNA form, the CDR3 reads TGTGCCAGCAGCGTAGCTGGCAGGGGGGACTATGGCTACACCTTC.

This clone was counted only a few times. The chain uses TRBV2 and TRBJ1-6; D perhaps matches TRBD1 (5 bases). Germline CDR1 is SNHLY and CDR2 is FYNNEI. This CDR3 comprises 14 residues. Trimming removed 5 bases from V and 6 bases from J, with 11 bases in between. The CDR3 sequence: CASSMQRGNSPLHF. For the CDR3, the DNA is TGTGCCAGCAGTATGCAAAGGGGTAATTCACCCCTCCACTTT.

The J gene is TRBJ2-3, the V gene TRBV2, with 10 bases that match TRBD2. Trimming removed 8 bases from V and 7 bases from J; junction bases left unmatched: 9. This CDR3 region has 14 residues. CDR1 and CDR2 from the germline V gene are SNHLY and FYNNEI. CDR3 sequence: CASGGLAEGYTQYF. The CDR3 DNA reads as TGTGCCAGCGGCGGACTAGCGGAGGGGTATACGCAGTATTTT.

The V call is TRBV7-2, the J call TRBJ1-1, with unresolved D. This CDR3 has 13 amino acids. The V end lost 4 bases, the J end lost 7 bases, and 13 bases lay between the germline ends. Per germline, CDR1 SGHTA and CDR2 FQGNSA. CDR3 nucleotide sequence: TGTGCCAGCAGCTCCCCACCGAGGAGTGAAGCTTTCTTT. It yields the protein CASSSPPRSEAFF. Full variable domain (outside the CDR3, taken from reference TRBV7-2 and TRBJ1-1): GAGVSQSPSNKVTEKGKDVELRCDPISGHTALYWYRQSLGQGLEFLIYFQGNSAPDKSGLPSDRFSAERTGGSVSTLTIQRTQQEDSAVYLCASSSPPRSEAFFGQGTRLTVV.

J is TRBJ1-1 and V is TRBV19; weak D call: TRBD1 (5 bases). There are 13 residues in the CDR3. Trimming removed 4 bases at V and 2 bases at J, with 8 bases between. Germline CDR1 reads LNHDA; CDR2 reads SQIVND (reference sequence). The CDR3 loop reads CASSRGTNTEAFF. CDR3 bases: TGTGCCAGTAGTAGGGGCACAAACACTGAAGCTTTCTTT.

The genes are TRBV7-2 and TRBJ2-7, with D uncertain. The CDR3 is 14 amino acids. Trimming cost V 1 base and J 3 bases, with 10 bases left between them. Germline CDR1 and CDR2: SGHTA and FQGNSA. CDR3 DNA: TGTGCCAGCAGCTTAGGTCCAGCAAACTACGAGCAGTACTTC. Translating gives CASSLGPANYEQYF.